This section outlines one TCR beta chain sequence together with its context. The data were taken from a study of shared clonotypes between healthy human individuals. CDR1 is ENHRY, CDR2 SYGVKD, per germline. The CDR3 contains 15 residues. Only in-frame clones appear in the TCRdb table, and some are missing; sequencing was by immunoSEQ multiplex PCR. In the table there are about 480,000 clones, roughly 78% of which are singletons. The V gene is TRBV10-3, the J gene TRBJ2-5, with 11 bases matching TRBD1. The closer fit of TRBJ2-7 to the DNA end suggests the J call may be wrong. What was sequenced was PBMCs. This sequence originates from a woman aged 40 to 50 in good health. Some clones in this sample may be carry-over from other donors' samples. Written as DNA, the CDR3 is TGTGCCATCAGTGAGCGCGGGACAGGGGGCTACGAGCAGTACTTC. Translated, it gives CAISERGTGGYEQYF.